This T cell receptor beta chain stems from a study of resident and recirculating memory T cells in vitiligo. Turning to the study itself: Shave-biopsy epidermis from lesional and nonlesional skin was sequenced alongside PBMCs.

Using immunoSEQ multiplex PCR, the repertoire was profiled, and TCRdb retains in-frame clones only, with some absent. The data contain 65,000 to 80,000 clones, roughly 94% of them singletons. Germline V gives CDR1 MNHEY, CDR2 SMNVEV (reference sequence). This CDR3 contains 15 residues. Deletions cut 5 bases from V and 1 base from J, with 14 bases between. The sequencing sample was made of blood. The TCR originated in a male donor with vitiligo. V gene TRBV27 combines with J gene TRBJ1-2, with D unclear. This CDR3 reads CASSAYPGFNYGYTF. CDR3 nucleotides: TGTGCCAGCAGTGCTTATCCGGGATTTAACTATGGCTACACCTTC.